Shown below are 9 T cell receptor beta chains from a single sample sequenced in a study of CD4+ T cells in melanoma. The data were produced by immunoSEQ multiplex PCR, yet TCRdb's version contains in-frame clones alone and is incomplete. The repertoire has 15,000 to 20,000 clones, approximately 84% of them found once; the top ten carry roughly 5.4%. Sequencing was performed on cells from a culture (not recorded whether cultured in vitro). The receptor source for this set is a human donor with melanoma.

The CDR3 DNA is TGTGCCAGCAGCTTATTCCCCCGTCCGGATACGCAGTATTTT. It is translated as CASSLFPRPDTQYF. The rearrangement uses TRBV7-2 and TRBJ2-3, with unresolved D. Germline V CDR1 and CDR2: SGHTA, FQGNSA. The CDR3 runs to 14 residues. V lost 2 bases, J lost 6 bases, and 12 bases lay in between. The whole variable domain, remainder taken from reference TRBV7-2 and TRBJ2-3, is GAGVSQSPSNKVTEKGKDVELRCDPISGHTALYWYRQSLGQGLEFLIYFQGNSAPDKSGLPSDRFSAERTGGSVSTLTIQRTQQEDSAVYLCASSLFPRPDTQYFGPGTRLTVL.

The chain employs TRBV5-1 and TRBJ1-1, with D possibly being TRBD1 (5 bases). V was shortened by 5 bases and J by 0 bases, with 17 bases between the two germline ends. The germline gives CDR1 SGHRS, CDR2 YFSETQ. This CDR3 spans 16 amino acids. CDR3 sequence reads: CASRVLGGGMNTEAFF. CDR3 DNA: TGCGCCAGCAGGGTGCTGGGGGGAGGCATGAACACTGAAGCTTTCTTT.

This clone was picked up a small number of times. The chain employs TRBV7-9 and TRBJ1-5; D not certain. The V end was cut by 5 bases, the J end by 0 bases, with 14 bases between. From germline, CDR1 is SEHNR and CDR2 FQNEAQ (reference sequence). CDR3 size: 16 residues. Here the CDR3 DNA reads TGTGCCAGCAGCCCCGAGACCCCATATAGCAATCAGCCCCAGCATTTT. It codes for CASSPETPYSNQPQHF. Supplemented by reference TRBV7-9 and TRBJ1-5, the full variable domain reads DTGVSQNPRHKITKRGQNVTFRCDPISEHNRLYWYRQTLGQGPEFLTYFQNEAQLEKSRLLSDRFSAERPKGSFSTLEIQRTEQGDSAMYLCASSPETPYSNQPQHFGDGTRLSIL.

This chain uses TRBV30 with TRBJ2-3; a possible D gene is TRBD2 (5 bases). With 0 bases removed from V and 6 bases from J, the gap between germline ends came to 10 bases. This CDR3 comprises 13 residues. Germline CDR1 is GTSNPN and CDR2 is SVGIG (reference sequence). CDR3 amino acids: CAWSVPPGDTQYF. As DNA, the CDR3 is TGTGCCTGGAGTGTTCCGCCGGGGGATACGCAGTATTTT.

This clone showed up just once. The chain combines TRBV5-1 with TRBJ2-5; no definite D call. The CDR3 contains 13 residues. Germline CDR1 is SGHRS and CDR2 is YFSETQ. Trimming left V 0 bases short and J 1 base short, with 4 bases between. The CDR3, as DNA: TGCGCCAGCAGCTTGGCCGTCCAAGAGACCCAGTACTTC. As protein: CASSLAVQETQYF.

This clone was detected only a few times. V is TRBV6-5 and J is TRBJ2-1, with 9 nucleotides matching TRBD2. With V trimmed by 2 bases and J by 5 bases, 4 bases remained unmatched. Looked up from germline, CDR1 is MNHEY and CDR2 is SVGAGI. The CDR3 sequence is 15 residues long. The CDR3 is CASSYQRGAHNEQFF. The DNA of the CDR3 is TGTGCCAGCAGTTACCAGCGGGGGGCGCACAATGAGCAGTTCTTC.

This clone was observed a few times. The chain recombines TRBV30 with TRBJ1-5; D might be TRBD1 (6 bases). V lost 2 bases, J lost 7 bases, and 12 bases lay in between. Germline lookup yields CDR1 GTSNPN and CDR2 SVGIG (reference sequence). The CDR3 covers 13 residues. CDR3 coding DNA: TGTGCCTGGAGTAATGGGGGCTTGCAGCCCCAGCATTTT. Translating it yields CAWSNGGLQPQHF.

The CDR3 loop reads CAWSPVDEKLFF. CDR3 DNA sequence: TGTGCCTGGAGTCCGGTGGATGAAAAACTGTTTTTT. This chain joins TRBV30 and TRBJ1-4; D unresolved. The CDR3 has 12 residues. Trimming stripped 2 bases from V and 6 bases from J, with 7 bases between. The V gene's germline CDR1 is GTSNPN and CDR2 SVGIG (reference sequence).

The chain is built from TRBV4-2 and TRBJ2-7, with D perhaps matching TRBD1 (6 bases). V was trimmed by 4 bases and J by 3 bases, leaving 16 bases between them. This CDR3 is built from 15 residues. The V gene's germline CDR1 is LGHNA and CDR2 YNFKEQ. CDR3 sequence: CASSLDQGTIYEQYF. The CDR3, as DNA: TGTGCCAGCAGCCTAGATCAGGGGACAATCTACGAGCAGTACTTC.